This T cell receptor beta chain was captured in a study of shared clonotypes between healthy human individuals. Germline V CDR1 and CDR2: MNHEY, SVGAGI. The CDR3 extends over 13 amino acids. Trimming removed 2 bases at V and 2 bases at J, with 4 bases between. A word on this clone: Other nucleotide sequences from this sample produce the same CDR3.

Only in-frame clones appear in the TCRdb table, and some are missing; sequencing was by immunoSEQ multiplex PCR. This table has millions of clones, 85% to 95% appearing once. It was CD45RO-negative cells, positively selected for CCR7, that made up naive CD8 cells, with terminally differentiated effector memory CD45RA+ cells excluded. Sequences were obtained from naive CD8+ T cells sorted from blood. The TCR originated in a man between 18 and 29 years old in good health. The V gene is TRBV6-5, the J gene TRBJ2-1; no firm D call. The CDR3 here is CASSYGAYNEQFF. CDR3 nucleotide sequence: TGTGCCAGCAGTTACGGAGCCTACAATGAGCAGTTCTTC.